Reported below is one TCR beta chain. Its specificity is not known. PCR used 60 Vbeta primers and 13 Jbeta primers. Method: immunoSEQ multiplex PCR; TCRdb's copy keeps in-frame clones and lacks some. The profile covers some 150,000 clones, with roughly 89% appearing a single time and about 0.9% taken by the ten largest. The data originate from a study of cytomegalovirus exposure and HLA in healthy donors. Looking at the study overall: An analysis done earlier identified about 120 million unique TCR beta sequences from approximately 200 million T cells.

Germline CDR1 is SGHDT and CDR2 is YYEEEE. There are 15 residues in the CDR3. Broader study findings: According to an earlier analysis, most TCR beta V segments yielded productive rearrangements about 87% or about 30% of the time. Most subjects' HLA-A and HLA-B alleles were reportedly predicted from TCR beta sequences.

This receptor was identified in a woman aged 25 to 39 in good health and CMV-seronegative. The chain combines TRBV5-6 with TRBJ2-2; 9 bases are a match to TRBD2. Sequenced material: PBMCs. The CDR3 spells CTHAGGGGYTGELFF. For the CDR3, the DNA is TGTACTCATGCGGGGGGGGGCGGGTACACCGGGGAGCTGTTTTTT.